The 28 T cell receptor beta chains below come from one sample, sequenced in a study of blood T cells in healthy people across ages. PCR was performed a second time for roughly 7 to 11 cycles using a sample-barcoded 5' primer and a J-beta primer mix. TCRdb re-called the 5' RACE reads through MiXCR, storing one row per CDR3 protein. The sample includes roughly 680,000 distinct CDR3 sequences, 20% to 25% seen only once; the top ten take around 3.4%. Input material: blood. The receptors stem from a man aged 65 to 79 in good health.

This clonotype was counted only a few times. This chain connects TRBV12-5 to TRBJ2-1; 8 bases align to TRBD2. This CDR3 has 13 amino acids. Germline V gene data show CDR1 as LGHNT and CDR2 as FRNRAP. V lost 6 bases to trimming and J lost 8 bases; unmatched junction nucleotides: 6. The CDR3 region is CASGHKLADEQFF. CDR3 bases: TGTGCTAGTGGGCACAAACTAGCGGATGAGCAGTTCTTC.

This clonotype has a handful of counts. The chain recombines TRBV7-9 with TRBJ2-2; unclear D gene. Trimming removed 1 base from V and 6 bases from J, with 9 bases in between. CDR3 length equals 14 residues. The germline V gene encodes CDR1 SEHNR and CDR2 FQNEAQ (reference sequence). The CDR3 nucleotides read TGTGCCAGCAGCTTAGGTTCGGTTCCCGGGGAGCTGTTTTTT. This translates into CASSLGSVPGELFF. The full variable domain, with the rest looked up from reference TRBV7-9 and TRBJ2-2, is DTGVSQNPRHKITKRGQNVTFRCDPISEHNRLYWYRQTLGQGPEFLTYFQNEAQLEKSRLLSDRFSAERPKGSFSTLEIQRTEQGDSAMYLCASSLGSVPGELFFGEGSRLTVL.

J is TRBJ2-7 and V is TRBV29-1; maybe TRBD1 (6 bases). There are 13 residues in the CDR3. V gave up 7 bases and J gave up 1 base, with 14 bases separating them. Germline CDR1 is SQVTM and CDR2 is ANQGSEA. The CDR3 protein is CSASDRRSYEQYF. The CDR3 coding sequence is TGCAGCGCTTCCGACAGGAGGTCCTACGAGCAGTACTTC.

This clonotype was counted many times. The V call is TRBV5-1, the J call TRBJ2-5; TRBD2 matches 15 bases. V lost 3 bases, J lost 4 bases, and 10 bases stayed unmatched. Germline CDR1 and CDR2: SGHRS and YFSETQ. The CDR3 contains 18 residues. In nucleotides, the CDR3 is TGCGCCAGCAGCTACGGGACTAGCGGGAGGAGAATTGGAGAGACCCAGTACTTC. It translates to CASSYGTSGRRIGETQYF. The full variable domain, rest sourced from reference TRBV5-1 and TRBJ2-5, is KAGVTQTPRYLIKTRGQQVTLSCSPISGHRSVSWYQQTPGQGLQFLFEYFSETQRNKGNFPGRFSGRQFSNSRSEMNVSTLELGDSALYLCASSYGTSGRRIGETQYFGPGTRLLVL.

This clonotype was seen repeatedly, ten times or more. V is TRBV9 and J is TRBJ2-2; D is ambiguous. CDR1 is SGDLS and CDR2 is YYNGEE in the germline V gene. V was trimmed by 0 bases and J by 6 bases, leaving 3 bases between them. This CDR3 has 12 amino acids. CDR3 nucleotides: TGTGCCAGCAGCGTAGCGCCCGGGGAGCTGTTTTTT. Protein product: CASSVAPGELFF. The full variable domain, rest sourced from reference TRBV9 and TRBJ2-2, is DSGVTQTPKHLITATGQRVTLRCSPRSGDLSVYWYQQSLDQGLQFLIQYYNGEERAKGNILERFSAQQFPDLHSELNLSSLELGDSALYFCASSVAPGELFFGEGSRLTVL.

The rearrangement uses TRBV18 and TRBJ2-5, with D unresolved. V lost 4 bases and J lost 4, with 10 bases in between. The V gene's germline CDR1 is KGHSH and CDR2 LQKENI. The CDR3 length is 13 residues. The CDR3 coding sequence is TGTGCCAGCTCACGGCTTCTGGGAGAGACCCAGTACTTC. Translation gives CASSRLLGETQYF.

There are a few counts of this clonotype. This chain connects TRBV11-1 to TRBJ2-1; tentative D call: TRBD2 (6 bases). This CDR3 contains 13 residues. Germline V gene data show CDR1 as SGHAT and CDR2 as FQDESV (reference sequence). V lost 5 bases and J 6 bases, leaving 11 bases between the germline ends. The CDR3 protein is CASSQPGANEQFF. CDR3 in DNA: TGTGCCAGCAGCCAACCGGGAGCCAATGAGCAGTTCTTC.

As regards this clonotype: Germline and junction disagree at one end, which may indicate a read error. The chain uses TRBV4-2 and TRBJ2-1; D ambiguous. The CDR3 spans 16 residues. CDR1 and CDR2 (germline): LGHNA, YNFKEQ. DNA for the CDR3: TGTGCCAGCAGCCAAGATCGAGCCCTTTACTACAATGAACAGTTCTTC. Translated, it gives CASSQDRALYYNEQFF.

In its sample, this clonotype was seen many times. CDR3 sequence reads: CSAGGSGTDTQYF. The CDR3 DNA reads TGCAGTGCTGGGGGGTCCGGCACAGATACGCAGTATTTT. The chain joins TRBV20-1 to TRBJ2-3, with a tentative D call TRBD2 (6 bases). The length of the CDR3 is 13 residues. V lost 5 bases to trimming and J lost 1 base, with 10 bases between them. Germline V gene lookup returns CDR1 DFQATT and CDR2 SNEGSKA (reference sequence).

The table lists this clonotype with many counts. This chain uses TRBV29-1 with TRBJ2-1; no definite D call. V was cut by 7 bases and J by 8 bases, with 12 bases left in between. The CDR3 length is 11 residues. Looked up from germline, CDR1 is SQVTM and CDR2 is ANQGSEA. CDR3 bases: TGCAGCGGGGCTAGTTGGGATGAGCAGTTCTTC. It is translated as CSGASWDEQFF.

With respect to this clonotype: A clone one base away is much larger, so this may be a read error. The chain carries TRBV3-1 and TRBJ1-4, with TRBD1 as a possible D gene (5 bases). CDR1 is LGHDT, CDR2 YNNKEL, per germline (reference sequence). The CDR3 totals 16 residues. This CDR3 reads CTSSQGRGRGDEKLFF. In nucleotides, the CDR3 is TGTACCAGCAGCCAAGGAAGGGGCCGAGGGGATGAAAAACTGTTTTTT.

This clonotype appeared a few times. The chain couples TRBV7-9 to TRBJ2-7; 12 nucleotides match TRBD2. CDR1 is SEHNR and CDR2 is FQNEAQ in the germline V gene (reference sequence). This CDR3 comprises 16 residues. V gave up 2 bases and J gave up 7 bases; unmatched junction bases: 9. Here the CDR3 DNA reads TGTGCCAGCAGCTTAAGACTAGCGGGAGCCTTTGGGGAGCAGTACTTC. Amino acids: CASSLRLAGAFGEQYF.

V and J are TRBV27 and TRBJ2-3; 12 nucleotides line up with TRBD2. The CDR3 covers 18 residues. Germline CDR1 reads MNHEY; CDR2 reads SMNVEV (reference sequence). J lost 0 bases, V lost 6 bases, and 10 bases had no gene match. Here the CDR3 reads CASRMTSGSPLSTDTQYF. The CDR3 DNA reads TGTGCCAGCAGAATGACTAGCGGGAGCCCCCTTAGCACAGATACGCAGTATTTT.

The chain joins TRBV28 to TRBJ2-2; perhaps TRBD1 as D (6 bases). V lost 8 bases to trimming and J lost 1 base, with 11 bases between them. CDR3 length equals 14 residues. CDR1 and CDR2 from the germline V gene are MDHEN and SYDVKM. The CDR3 DNA is TGTGCCAGCCTGAGGACAGAGAACACCGGGGAGCTGTTTTTT. Protein: CASLRTENTGELFF.

At least ten counts were recorded for this clonotype. The CDR3 here is CASTIGGDNYGYTF. In nucleotides, the CDR3 is TGTGCCAGCACGATAGGTGGCGACAACTATGGCTACACCTTC. The rearrangement links TRBV7-9 to TRBJ1-2; no definite D call. Germline assignment: CDR1 SEHNR and CDR2 FQNEAQ (reference sequence). V was cut by 7 bases and J by 2 bases, with 14 bases left in between. CDR3 length: 14 residues.

This chain connects TRBV4-2 to TRBJ2-3; no definite D call. The CDR3 loop spans 16 amino acids. Trimming left V 4 bases short and J 12 bases short, with 26 bases between. Germline V gene sequence: CDR1 LGHNA, CDR2 YNFKEQ. CDR3 residues: CASSPFGAASSLQQYF. The CDR3 DNA follows: TGTGCCAGCAGCCCCTTTGGAGCTGCGAGTTCGCTCCAACAGTATTTT.

The chain is built from TRBV9 and TRBJ2-3; the match to TRBD1 covers 8 bases. CDR3 length: 16 amino acids. Germline-derived CDR1 and CDR2 are SGDLS and YYNGEE. V gave up 3 bases and J gave up 1 base; unmatched junction bases: 7. CDR3 region: CASSARQGPGTDTQYF. CDR3 bases: TGTGCCAGCAGCGCGAGACAGGGGCCCGGCACAGATACGCAGTATTTT.

In its sample, this clonotype was seen a few times. The V and J genes are TRBV27 and TRBJ2-3; 9 bases agree with TRBD2. CDR1 MNHEY and CDR2 SMNVEV come from the germline V gene (reference sequence). Germline trimming cut 3 bases from V and 0 bases from J; bases unmatched to any gene: 7. The CDR3 runs 17 residues. CDR3 region: CASSLLAGSSSTDTQYF. The CDR3 coding sequence is TGTGCCAGCAGTTTGCTAGCGGGATCCTCTAGCACAGATACGCAGTATTTT.

The gene calls are TRBV5-1 and TRBJ2-3; a possible D gene is TRBD2 (5 bases). The germline V and J ends were trimmed by 0 bases and 4 bases, with 9 bases remaining between them. Germline assignment: CDR1 SGHRS and CDR2 YFSETQ. The CDR3 consists of 14 residues. CDR3 sequence (DNA): TGCGCCAGCAGCTTGGCCCTGGGAGCAGATACGCAGTATTTT. It yields the protein CASSLALGADTQYF.

This clonotype was observed a handful of times. The rearrangement uses TRBV6-5 and TRBJ1-1, with D possibly matching TRBD1 (6 bases). This CDR3 spans 15 amino acids. V lost 0 bases, J lost 3 bases, and 11 bases lay in between. Per germline, CDR1 MNHEY and CDR2 SVGAGI. This CDR3 is CASSYSGGRDTEAFF. The CDR3 DNA reads TGTGCCAGCAGTTACTCCGGGGGCAGGGACACTGAAGCTTTCTTT.

This clonotype occurred a few times. V gene TRBV5-6 combines with J gene TRBJ2-3; 10 bases line up with TRBD2. The V and J ends lost 0 bases and 4 bases, in that order; junction bases with no gene match: 5. The CDR3 length is 16 residues. Germline V CDR1 and CDR2: SGHDT, YYEEEE. The CDR3 sequence: CASSLVWLAGADTQYF. CDR3 nucleotide sequence: TGTGCCAGCAGCTTGGTTTGGCTAGCGGGAGCAGATACGCAGTATTTT. Full variable domain (remainder filled in from reference TRBV5-6 and TRBJ2-3): DAGVTQSPTHLIKTRGQQVTLRCSPKSGHDTVSWYQQALGQGPQFIFQYYEEEERQRGNFPDRFSGHQFPNYSSELNVNALLLGDSALYLCASSLVWLAGADTQYFGPGTRLTVL.

This clonotype was seen only a few times. At one end, the junction sequence differs from germline, possibly due to a read error. The chain recombines TRBV7-7 with TRBJ1-1, with D uncertain. CDR1 is SSHAT and CDR2 is FNYEAQ in the germline V gene (reference sequence). This CDR3 is built from 13 residues. The CDR3 DNA follows: TGTGCTAGCAGCTCCCGCCCGAGCACTGAAGCTTTCTTT. It yields the protein CASSSRPSTEAFF.

The chain is built from TRBV5-1 and TRBJ1-2; D unclear. V lost 2 bases and J lost 11, with 13 bases in between. The CDR3 has 12 amino acids. CDR1 is SGHRS, CDR2 YFSETQ, per germline. The DNA of the CDR3 is TGCGCCAGCAGCTTCGCAGGCCAAGATTACACCTTC. Translating it yields CASSFAGQDYTF.

The rearrangement joins TRBV3-1 to TRBJ2-5, with TRBD2 matching 8 bases. The CDR3 is 15 residues long. The V segment lost 2 bases and the J segment 5 bases; nucleotides outside the gene matches: 7. Germline V CDR1 and CDR2: LGHDT, YNNKEL (reference sequence). CDR3 amino acids: CASSQYGRAAETQYF. CDR3 bases: TGTGCCAGCAGCCAATACGGGAGGGCGGCGGAGACCCAGTACTTC.

This clonotype was detected only a few times. The rearrangement links TRBV5-1 to TRBJ2-7; TRBD2 matches 10 bases. Germline-derived CDR1 and CDR2 are SGHRS and YFSETQ. CDR3 length: 16 residues. With 3 bases clipped from V and 2 bases from J, the junction kept 8 bases outside the gene matches. The CDR3 loop reads CASSSLAGGPTYEQYF. Here the CDR3 DNA reads TGCGCCAGCAGCTCCTTAGCGGGAGGCCCAACCTACGAGCAGTACTTC.

In its sample, this clonotype was seen many times. The chain joins TRBV28 to TRBJ2-7, with 10 bases that match TRBD2. This CDR3 spans 15 amino acids. Trimming at V came to 8 bases and at J to 2 bases, leaving 9 bases not matched to a gene. CDR1 and CDR2 (germline): MDHEN, SYDVKM. CDR3 coding DNA: TGTGCCAGCGTGCCGGCTAGCGGGAGTGCCTACGAGCAGTACTTC. Amino acids: CASVPASGSAYEQYF.

This clonotype has more than one count but fewer than ten. The chain recombines TRBV7-9 with TRBJ2-7; TRBD1 agrees at 9 bases. V lost 4 bases, J lost 4 bases, and 8 bases stayed unmatched. Per the germline V gene, CDR1 is SEHNR and CDR2 is FQNEAQ (reference sequence). The CDR3 length is 15 residues. The CDR3 loop is CASSSIKDRGYEQYF. DNA for the CDR3: TGTGCCAGCAGCTCGATAAAGGACAGGGGTTACGAGCAGTACTTC.

The chain links TRBV7-2 to TRBJ2-7; D is unclear. The CDR3 consists of 12 residues. Deletions cut 5 bases from V and 7 bases from J, with 12 bases between. CDR1 is SGHTA and CDR2 is FQGNSA in the germline V gene. CDR3 region: CASSPGSWEQYF. The CDR3 region has the DNA TGTGCCAGCAGCCCTGGGTCCTGGGAGCAGTACTTC.